This T cell receptor (beta chain) was obtained from a study of shared clonotypes between healthy human individuals. The repertoire was sequenced with immunoSEQ multiplex PCR; TCRdb's copy has only in-frame clones and lacks some. Of 950,000 to 1,300,000 clones listed, about 75% were seen once; the top ten hold about 1.4%. This CDR3 spans 13 amino acids. Germline V lookup: CDR1 MNHEY, CDR2 SVGAGI. V trimming: 2 bases; J trimming: 6 bases; junction bases outside the gene matches: 3. The sequence derives from a man in his late teens or twenties in good health. The rearrangement joins TRBV6-5 to TRBJ2-7, with 8 bases that match TRBD2. Material: memory CD4+ T cells sorted from blood. Subset defined: CD45RA-negative fraction. As DNA, the CDR3 is TGTGCCAGCAGTTACGGACTAGCCACCGAGCAGTACTTC. It translates to CASSYGLATEQYF.